The 5 T cell receptor beta chains below come from one sample, sequenced in a study of T cell responses to AZD1222 COVID-19 vaccine. Sequencing was performed with immunoSEQ multiplex PCR; in TCRdb, only in-frame clones are kept and a portion is missing. The data show 150,000 or so clones, with approximately 92% seen just once and about 2.5% held by the top ten. The material was peripheral blood, obtained on day 0 of AZD1222 vaccination. The receptors were sampled from an adult in good health.

The chain carries TRBV5-4 and TRBJ1-2, with TRBD1 identical over 10 bases. The CDR3 consists of 18 residues. V shed 1 base and J 2 bases; nucleotides not matched to a gene: 11. CDR1 SGHNT and CDR2 YYREEE come from the germline V gene (reference sequence). CDR3 loop: CASSLSGTGVLRNYGYTF. The CDR3 DNA is TGTGCCAGCAGCTTGTCTGGGACAGGGGTGTTAAGAAACTATGGCTACACCTTC.

This clone was detected only a few times. The chain couples TRBV9 to TRBJ2-3, with 12 nucleotides matching TRBD2. The V gene end was trimmed by 4 bases and the J gene end by 4 bases; junction bases not matched to a gene: 7. This CDR3 has 16 residues. Germline lookup yields CDR1 SGDLS and CDR2 YYNGEE. The CDR3, as DNA: TGTGCCAGCAGCCTAGCGGGGGGGCGTGTCTCAGATACGCAGTATTTT. This encodes CASSLAGGRVSDTQYF.

V and J are TRBV5-5 and TRBJ1-1, with D perhaps TRBD1 (5 bases). Trimming cost V 1 base and J 3 bases, with 10 bases left between them. The CDR3 contains 14 residues. The germline V gene has CDR1 SGHKS and CDR2 YYEKEE (reference sequence). The CDR3 loop reads CASSLRGSHTEAFF. The CDR3, as DNA: TGTGCCAGCAGCTTGAGGGGATCCCACACTGAAGCTTTCTTT.

The chain couples TRBV4-2 to TRBJ2-3, with no clear D. Looked up from germline, CDR1 is LGHNA and CDR2 is YNFKEQ. The CDR3 is 16 residues long. The germline V and J ends were trimmed by 3 bases and 1 base, with 14 bases remaining between them. This CDR3 is CASSQVLTGGTDTQYF. The CDR3 nucleotides read TGTGCCAGCAGCCAGGTCCTGACTGGAGGCACAGATACGCAGTATTTT.

This clone occurred a few times. The CDR3 DNA reads TGTGCCACCAGCAGTAGCAGACAGAGTAATGAAAAACTGTTTTTT. Residues: CATSSSRQSNEKLFF. The genes are TRBV15 and TRBJ1-4; tentative D call: TRBD1 (5 bases). V was cut by 3 bases and J by 4 bases, with 12 bases left in between. The length of the CDR3 is 15 residues. Germline V CDR1 and CDR2: LNHNV, YYDKDF (reference sequence).